A selection of T cell receptor beta chains follows, all from one sample in a study of CD8 T cells in ankylosing spondylitis. MiXCR, applied by TCRdb to the 5' RACE reads, yields one record per CDR3 protein. The profile shows approximately 39,000 distinct CDR3 sequences, 13% of them singletons. What was sequenced was synovial fluid, either unsorted or a sorted T cell fraction (not recorded which). These receptors were taken from a male donor with ankylosing spondylitis. The CDR3 runs from the conserved cysteine through the conserved F or W. The D gene is left open where the match is weak. Size is omitted from some rows. Given values are once, few, many or a class for expanded clones.

J gene,D gene,V gene,clone size,CDR3 DNA,CDR3 protein
TRBJ1-5,.,TRBV7-2,.,TGTGCCAGCAGCTTAGTACCAGGGTGGCAACAGCCCCAGCATTTT,CASSLVPGWQQPQHF
TRBJ2-5,.,TRBV6-2/TRBV6-3,many,TGTGCCAGCAGCCTCGGGGCTTCAGAGGTAGAGACCCAGTACTTC,CASSLGASEVETQYF
TRBJ2-7,.,TRBV12-3/TRBV12-4,.,TGTGCTAGCCGGGACACTACCTACGAGCAGTACTTC,CASRDTTYEQYF
TRBJ2-3,TRBD2,TRBV6-2/TRBV6-3,many,TGTGCCATCGCTCCGACTAGCGGGGGCACAGATACGCAGTATTTT,CAIAPTSGGTDTQYF
TRBJ2-1,.,TRBV6-4,many,TGTGCCAGCCAGGCAGGGAGCGGCCCCAATGAGCAGTTCTTC,CASQAGSGPNEQFF
TRBJ2-1,TRBD2,TRBV2,few,TGTGCCAGCAGTCGCGGGAGGGGATACAATGAGCAGTTCTTC,CASSRGRGYNEQFF
TRBJ1-2,.,TRBV6-2/TRBV6-3,few,TGTGCCAGCATGGGGACCATGGAGGCAGGGGATGGCTACACCTTC,CASMGTMEAGDGYTF
TRBJ2-1,TRBD1,TRBV6-1,many,TGTGCCAGCAGTGAAGCCGGGACAGGGGGCAATGAGCAGTTCTTC,CASSEAGTGGNEQFF
TRBJ2-5,.,TRBV7-9,few,TGTGCCAGCAGCTTAGTCATAGGGACACTCCCGGGGGAGACCCAGTACTTC,CASSLVIGTLPGETQYF
TRBJ2-7,.,TRBV24-1,few,TGTGCCACCAGTGAACGGGGAACCTACGAGCAGTACTTC,CATSERGTYEQYF
TRBJ2-1,TRBD2,TRBV12-3/TRBV12-4,few,TGTGCCAGCAGTTATTTGGCGGGGGGCGTTAACAATGAGCAGTTCTTC,CASSYLAGGVNNEQFF
TRBJ2-5,.,TRBV7-9,many,TGTGCCAGCAGCTTTACGGGGGGCAGAGAGACCCAGTACTTC,CASSFTGGRETQYF
TRBJ1-2,.,TRBV3-1,few,TGTGCCAGCAGCCAAGATTTCTATGGCTACACCTTC,CASSQDFYGYTF
TRBJ2-1,TRBD2,TRBV28,many,TGTGCCAGCAGTTCGGCCGAGGGGACTAGCGGGGTAAATGAGCAGTTCTTC,CASSSAEGTSGVNEQFF
TRBJ1-1,.,TRBV7-9,.,TGTGCCAGCAATGGGAGGACCCCCATGAACACTGAAGCTTTCTTT,CASNGRTPMNTEAFF
TRBJ2-7,TRBD2,TRBV27,.,TGTGCCAGCAGTCCGAGGACTAGCGGGGCGCCCACCTACGAGCAGTACTTC,CASSPRTSGAPTYEQYF
TRBJ1-2,TRBD1,TRBV27,.,TGTGCCAGCAAACACAGGGGACACAACCCTAACTATGGCTACACCTTC,CASKHRGHNPNYGYTF
TRBJ1-1,.,TRBV29-1,many,TGCAGCGCCTGGGCGGTCCCTGAAGCTTTCTTT,CSAWAVPEAFF
TRBJ2-1,.,TRBV7-6,.,TGTGCCAGCAGCTTTTCAGCCGGGACTTACAACAATGAGCAGTTCTTC,CASSFSAGTYNNEQFF
TRBJ2-7,.,TRBV20-1,few,TGCAGTGCGCAAGGGGGGGGTTACGAGCAGTACTTC,CSAQGGGYEQYF
TRBJ2-1,.,TRBV3-1,many,TGTGCCAGCAGCCTTCATTTACCCTTGGAGAGCTCCTACAATGAGCAGTTCTTC,CASSLHLPLESSYNEQFF
TRBJ2-1,TRBD2,TRBV7-9,few,TGTGCCAGCAGCTTAGGGCCCCCCCGGTGGGGGAGGGACTTCTTC,CASSLGPPRWGRDFF
TRBJ2-7,.,TRBV29-1,.,TGCAGCGTTCTAACTCCTCGCGGCGAGCAGTACTTC,CSVLTPRGEQYF
TRBJ2-2,TRBD1,TRBV9,.,TGTGCCAGCAGCGCTACAGGGGGTAAAAACACCGGGGAGCTGTTTTTT,CASSATGGKNTGELFF
TRBJ2-3,.,TRBV27,few,TGTGCCAGCAGTTCCCCACTGAGGGGGAGCACAGATACGCAGTATTTT,CASSSPLRGSTDTQYF
TRBJ2-1,.,TRBV7-3,many,TGTGCCAGCAGCTTAACGGCAGACAATGAGCAGTTCTTC,CASSLTADNEQFF
TRBJ1-5,.,TRBV4-2,many,TGTGCCAGCAGCCAAGTTTTAGGCTTCTCGGGGCCCCAGCATTTT,CASSQVLGFSGPQHF
TRBJ2-3,.,TRBV12-3/TRBV12-4,many,TGTGCCAGCAGTTTCGGACGTTTTAGCACAGATACGCAGTATTTT,CASSFGRFSTDTQYF
TRBJ2-7,.,TRBV5-1,few,TGCGCCAGCAGCTTGGCCGACTCCTCCCAGATCTCCTACGAGCAGTACTTC,CASSLADSSQISYEQYF
TRBJ2-7,.,TRBV6-4,few,TGTGCCAGCAGGCACGGGTACTACGAGCAGTACTTC,CASRHGYYEQYF
TRBJ2-1,.,TRBV2,.,TGTGCCAGCAGTTCCCAACTGAGGAGCTCCTACAATGAGCAGTTCTTC,CASSSQLRSSYNEQFF
TRBJ2-7,TRBD1,TRBV5-4,.,TGTGCCAGCTCTCCGGGACAGAGCTACGAGCAGTACTTC,CASSPGQSYEQYF
TRBJ2-1,.,TRBV3-1,few,TGTGCCAGCAGCCAACCTCGGGGCCCCCTTCAGGGGATTGAGCAGTTCTTC,CASSQPRGPLQGIEQFF
TRBJ1-1,TRBD1,TRBV20-1,medium-sized,TGCAGTGCTAGAGATATGACAGGGGGCGAGTCCACTGAAGCTTTCTTT,CSARDMTGGESTEAFF
TRBJ2-7,.,TRBV20-1,few,TGCAGTGCTAGAGAATGGAGCCCTTCAGGCACCTACGAGCAGTACTTC,CSAREWSPSGTYEQYF
TRBJ2-5,.,TRBV28,many,TGTGCCAGCAGCTACAGGGGGGGAACAGAGACCCAGTACTTC,CASSYRGGTETQYF
TRBJ2-7,.,TRBV4-1,many,TGCGCCAGCAGCCTACTCGGCCCGGTCGGGCGCGAGCAGTACTTC,CASSLLGPVGREQYF
TRBJ2-1,.,TRBV7-7,few,TGTGCTAGCAGCTTAGGGGGGGGGAGCAATGAGCAGTTCTTC,CASSLGGGSNEQFF
TRBJ2-1,TRBD1,TRBV24-1,.,TGTGCCACCAGTGCCGACCGGGACAGCCTCTACAATGAGCAGTTCTTC,CATSADRDSLYNEQFF
TRBJ2-3,TRBD2,TRBV11-2,many,TGTGCCAGCGCTAGCGGAAGGGGTACGCAGTATTTT,CASASGRGTQYF
TRBJ2-5,.,TRBV15,many,TGTGCCACCAGCAGGCGAGGAGGGCCAATCTCGTACCAAGAGACCCAGTACTTC,CATSRRGGPISYQETQYF